This T cell receptor beta chain is drawn from a study of shared clonotypes between healthy human individuals. Libraries were prepared by immunoSEQ multiplex PCR; TCRdb keeps only in-frame clonotypes and omits some of them. The sample records about 1.5 million clones, approximately 98% being singletons. Germline-derived CDR1 and CDR2 are SGDLS and YYNGEE. This CDR3 has 14 amino acids. The ends lost 7 bases at V and 7 bases at J; junction bases unmatched: 10. The sample taken for sequencing was naive CD4+ T cells sorted from blood. Subset in this sample: CD45RA+ positively selected. The rearrangement uses TRBV9 and TRBJ2-1; 8 bases agree with TRBD2. The sequence was obtained from a young man in good health. The DNA for the CDR3 is TGTGCCAGCGGGGGACTAGAAGAAAGAAATGAGCAGTTCTTC. It codes for CASGGLEERNEQFF.